A selection of T cell receptor beta chains follows, all from one sample in a study of Graves' ophthalmopathy and Graves' hyperthyroidism. TCRdb re-derived calls from the multiplex PCR reads in MiXCR, one entry per CDR3 protein. The sample consists of hundreds of thousands of distinct CDR3 sequences, less than 55% of them appearing once. Material: peripheral blood. The receptor set was obtained from an adult man with Graves' ophthalmopathy. The CDR3 runs from the conserved cysteine through the conserved F or W. Each record gives: V gene, CDR3 protein.

v_gene: TRBV6-5
CDR3aa: CASSTRGGYRNTEAFF

v_gene: TRBV20-1
CDR3aa: CSARVRLHEQYF

v_gene: TRBV7-9
CDR3aa: CASSLTSGKAFF

v_gene: TRBV20-1
CDR3aa: CNARTQGDHQPQHF

v_gene: TRBV10-2
CDR3aa: CASSDTGNTIYF

v_gene: TRBV4-1
CDR3aa: CASSQDGSNSPLHF

v_gene: TRBV11-2
CDR3aa: CASSSLPGQTSYEQYF

v_gene: TRBV29-1
CDR3aa: CSVARASTDTQYF

v_gene: TRBV20-1
CDR3aa: CSARDPGAGNSEAFF

v_gene: TRBV7-6
CDR3aa: CASSLEVEGPNEKLFF

v_gene: TRBV24-1
CDR3aa: CATSHGSTDTQYF

v_gene: TRBV7-3
CDR3aa: CASSFSTHEGYTF

v_gene: TRBV5-6
CDR3aa: CASSLGTGRGYTGELFF

v_gene: TRBV7-6
CDR3aa: CASSHFSYEQYF

v_gene: TRBV2
CDR3aa: CASRASSSSYNSPLHF

v_gene: TRBV19
CDR3aa: CASSPRGREGQETQYF

v_gene: TRBV2
CDR3aa: CASSEAGAGANVLTF

v_gene: TRBV10-2
CDR3aa: CASREGTGTYEQYF

v_gene: TRBV28
CDR3aa: CASSPYRENTEAFF

v_gene: TRBV20-1
CDR3aa: CSARVRLAGTETQYF

v_gene: TRBV7-8
CDR3aa: CASSRNEQAMNTEAFF

v_gene: TRBV2
CDR3aa: CASSEREEGEQFF

v_gene: TRBV12-3/TRBV12-4
CDR3aa: CASTLRWPGNYGYTF

v_gene: TRBV10-3
CDR3aa: CASSDGVAGPRETQYF

v_gene: TRBV4-2
CDR3aa: CASSQDRTSTGELFF

v_gene: TRBV10-3
CDR3aa: CATTKDSFYTEAFF

v_gene: TRBV7-2
CDR3aa: CASSLGQGAETQYF

v_gene: TRBV9
CDR3aa: CASSAAYSAGGQETQYF

v_gene: TRBV7-2
CDR3aa: CASSSKRPGSTEAFF

v_gene: TRBV7-8
CDR3aa: CASSLESDFPYEQYF

v_gene: TRBV20-1
CDR3aa: CSAVAGGRNEQFF

v_gene: TRBV24-1
CDR3aa: CATSDRLAGGQETQYF

v_gene: TRBV4-1
CDR3aa: CASSTPKAGAPYEQCF

v_gene: TRBV6-5
CDR3aa: CASRRTEHGYTF

v_gene: TRBV10-3
CDR3aa: CAISGTGQTETQYF

v_gene: TRBV24-1
CDR3aa: CATSDHTGGADGYTF

v_gene: TRBV2
CDR3aa: CASSSLAGGQQYF

v_gene: TRBV2
CDR3aa: CASSYSRPGQNEKLFF

v_gene: TRBV10-3
CDR3aa: CASSYSRGTYERYF

v_gene: TRBV29-1
CDR3aa: CSVRTGAGTEAFF

v_gene: TRBV28
CDR3aa: CASSWHLAYEQYF

v_gene: TRBV14
CDR3aa: CASSPLSEGMNTEAFF

v_gene: TRBV15
CDR3aa: CATSNYRRTDYNSPLHF

v_gene: TRBV11-3
CDR3aa: CASSLGGDVQYF

v_gene: TRBV20-1
CDR3aa: CSARVRTGSYEQYF

v_gene: TRBV7-9
CDR3aa: CASSEEMNAEAFF

v_gene: TRBV12-3/TRBV12-4
CDR3aa: CASARGPQHF

v_gene: TRBV5-1
CDR3aa: CASGGASGYTEAFF

v_gene: TRBV2
CDR3aa: CASSEGGAGNSPLHF